This T cell receptor (beta chain) is drawn from a study of T cell changes during pregnancy in multiple sclerosis. CDR3 length equals 14 residues. Profiled with immunoSEQ multiplex PCR; TCRdb holds only in-frame clones, not every one. Here the sample spans roughly 100,000 clones, roughly nine tenths being singletons. This chain joins TRBV21-1 and TRBJ1-5; TRBD1 is taken as the D call from the table, unchecked against the DNA. TRBV21-1 has pseudogene status. The sample in question was peripheral blood, obtained after pregnancy. The TCR originated in a female donor with multiple sclerosis, enrolled in a pregnancy study. The CDR3 nucleotides read TGTGCCAGCAGCAAAATACAGGGCCATCAGCCCCAGCATTTT. This codes for CASSKIQGHQPQHF.